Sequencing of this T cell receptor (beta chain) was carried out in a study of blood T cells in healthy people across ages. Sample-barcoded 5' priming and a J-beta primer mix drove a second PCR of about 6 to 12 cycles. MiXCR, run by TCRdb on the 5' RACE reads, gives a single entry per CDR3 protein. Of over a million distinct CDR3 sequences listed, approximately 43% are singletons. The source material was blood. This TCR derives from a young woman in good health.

CDR3 sequence reads: CASSVGVAGSGETQYF. CDR3 DNA: TGTGCCAGCAGCGTTGGAGTAGCGGGATCGGGAGAGACCCAGTACTTC. This chain connects TRBV9 to TRBJ2-5; 8 bases line up with TRBD2. The CDR3 is 16 amino acids. V lost 2 bases to trimming and J lost 4 bases; unmatched junction nucleotides: 10. Germline values: CDR1 SGDLS, CDR2 YYNGEE.